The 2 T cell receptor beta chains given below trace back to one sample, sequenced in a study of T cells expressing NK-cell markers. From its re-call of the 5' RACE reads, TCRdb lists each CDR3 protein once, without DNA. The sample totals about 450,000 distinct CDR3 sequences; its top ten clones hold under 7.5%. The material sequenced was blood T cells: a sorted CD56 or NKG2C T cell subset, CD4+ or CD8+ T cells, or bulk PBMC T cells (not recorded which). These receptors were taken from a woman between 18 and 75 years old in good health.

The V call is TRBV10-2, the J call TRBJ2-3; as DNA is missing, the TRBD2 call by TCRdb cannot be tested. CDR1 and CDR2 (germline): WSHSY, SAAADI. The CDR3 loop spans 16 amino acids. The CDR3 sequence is CASSVTSGGTTDTQYF.

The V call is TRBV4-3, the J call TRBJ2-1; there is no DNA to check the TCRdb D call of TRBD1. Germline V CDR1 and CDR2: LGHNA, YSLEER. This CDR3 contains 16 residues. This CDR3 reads CASSQETGGSYNEQFF.